These T cell receptor beta chains were read from a single sample in a study of blood T cell repertoires in COVID-19. The method was immunoSEQ multiplex PCR; TCRdb's version includes in-frame clones alone and lacks a portion of them. The sample comprises about 220,000 clones, around 84% of which are singletons, and roughly 8.7% rests with the top ten. The sample comprised peripheral blood. The source is a man aged 50-60 years with active or convalescent COVID-19. Both conserved end residues are trimmed from each CDR3.

J,V,CDR3
TRBJ1-5,TRBV19,ASSPGGNQPQH
TRBJ2-7,TRBV5-1,ASTHGLADYYEQY
TRBJ1-1,TRBV5-1,ASSVMMGPTEAF
TRBJ2-2,TRBV12-3/TRBV12-4,ASRQGGTGELF
TRBJ1-2,TRBV7-9,ASSLAGAMWGYT
TRBJ2-2,TRBV5-1,ASSLSGTSGYTGELF
TRBJ2-7,TRBV7-2,ASSLGGVSYEQY
TRBJ1-2,TRBV3-1/TRBV3-2,ASSQVGAAGLYGYT
TRBJ1-1,TRBV4-1,ASSPGQGPEGNTEAF
TRBJ2-1,TRBV11-2,ASSTLRRGANEQF
TRBJ2-1,TRBV5-1,ASSPEGAGGPLSYNEQF
TRBJ1-5,TRBV6-2/TRBV6-3,ASSQGTGGHQPQH
TRBJ2-1,TRBV20-1,SASRTLVYNEQF
TRBJ2-7,TRBV5-6,ASSHEVPDEQY
TRBJ2-3,TRBV15,ATSRDREAYTQY
TRBJ2-6,TRBV19,ASSTWTASGANVLT
TRBJ1-5,TRBV7-2,ASSLQAGQPQH
TRBJ1-6,TRBV6-2/TRBV6-3,ASSYEPFYNSPLH
TRBJ2-4,TRBV23-1,ASRSSGERITNIQY
TRBJ2-7,TRBV28,ASSLGPDGYEQY
TRBJ2-2,TRBV3-1/TRBV3-2,ASSQGGRVNTGELF
TRBJ2-7,TRBV30,AWAGQGGGEQY
TRBJ1-6,TRBV5-4,ASSLEGLYNSPLH
TRBJ2-4,TRBV4-3,ASSQEKGVLNIQY
TRBJ2-5,TRBV6-5,ASSYLRTGGETQY
TRBJ2-3,TRBV4-1,ASSQARQGRADTQY
TRBJ2-6,TRBV7-9,ASSLVGQGSSGANVLT
TRBJ1-6,TRBV5-1,ASSSGAPHHNSPLH
TRBJ2-4,TRBV9,ASSGNRGLNIQY
TRBJ1-6,TRBV29-1,SVGESSGSPLH
TRBJ1-5,TRBV6-2/TRBV6-3,ASSYGGYYSNQPQH
TRBJ2-7,TRBV14,ASSQDRETEGEQY
TRBJ1-1,TRBV7-2,ASSLRQGALAF
TRBJ1-1,TRBV20-1,SASRQGETEAF
TRBJ2-2,TRBV3-1/TRBV3-2,ASSHGGLDGELF
TRBJ1-6,TRBV19,ASRSDRSNSYNSPLH
TRBJ1-6,TRBV7-9,ASSSLEDNSPLH
TRBJ1-6,TRBV7-2,ASSLLGGRNSPLH
TRBJ2-5,TRBV5-1,ASSFLADGETQY
TRBJ1-1,TRBV9,ASGPTTGGWNTEAF